A single TCR beta chain is shown here with its context. Its antigen remains unknown. The data were taken from a study of vaccination effects on CD4 cells after COVID-19. Overall study results and limits: Nearly all vaccine-induced clones in healthy recipients recognized only SARS-CoV-2.

This CDR3 contains 14 residues. The germline CDR1 and CDR2 sequences are MNHEY and SVGAGI. V was cut by 6 bases and J by 3 bases, with 14 bases left in between. Using viral peptide pools, the ViraFEST assay grew out antigen-specific CD4+ T cells prior to sequencing. Once cultured for approximately eleven days, the cells underwent separation to obtain CD4+ T cells. Two doses of either BNT162b2 or mRNA-1273 were given to each participant. TCRdb's table, derived via immunoSEQ multiplex PCR, lists solely in-frame clones and lacks some. The sample has 65,000 to 75,000 clones, about 74% seen once; the top ten hold around 1.5%.

The material sequenced was CD4+ T cells from PBMCs cultured with HCoV-229E spike peptides, taken after COVID-19 vaccination. The rearrangement uses TRBV6-5 and TRBJ1-2; D is unresolved. The origin of this receptor is a human donor who received a COVID-19 vaccine. CDR3 loop: CASRRLDGYYGYTF. The CDR3 nucleotides are TGTGCCAGCAGGCGGCTGGACGGATACTATGGCTACACCTTC.